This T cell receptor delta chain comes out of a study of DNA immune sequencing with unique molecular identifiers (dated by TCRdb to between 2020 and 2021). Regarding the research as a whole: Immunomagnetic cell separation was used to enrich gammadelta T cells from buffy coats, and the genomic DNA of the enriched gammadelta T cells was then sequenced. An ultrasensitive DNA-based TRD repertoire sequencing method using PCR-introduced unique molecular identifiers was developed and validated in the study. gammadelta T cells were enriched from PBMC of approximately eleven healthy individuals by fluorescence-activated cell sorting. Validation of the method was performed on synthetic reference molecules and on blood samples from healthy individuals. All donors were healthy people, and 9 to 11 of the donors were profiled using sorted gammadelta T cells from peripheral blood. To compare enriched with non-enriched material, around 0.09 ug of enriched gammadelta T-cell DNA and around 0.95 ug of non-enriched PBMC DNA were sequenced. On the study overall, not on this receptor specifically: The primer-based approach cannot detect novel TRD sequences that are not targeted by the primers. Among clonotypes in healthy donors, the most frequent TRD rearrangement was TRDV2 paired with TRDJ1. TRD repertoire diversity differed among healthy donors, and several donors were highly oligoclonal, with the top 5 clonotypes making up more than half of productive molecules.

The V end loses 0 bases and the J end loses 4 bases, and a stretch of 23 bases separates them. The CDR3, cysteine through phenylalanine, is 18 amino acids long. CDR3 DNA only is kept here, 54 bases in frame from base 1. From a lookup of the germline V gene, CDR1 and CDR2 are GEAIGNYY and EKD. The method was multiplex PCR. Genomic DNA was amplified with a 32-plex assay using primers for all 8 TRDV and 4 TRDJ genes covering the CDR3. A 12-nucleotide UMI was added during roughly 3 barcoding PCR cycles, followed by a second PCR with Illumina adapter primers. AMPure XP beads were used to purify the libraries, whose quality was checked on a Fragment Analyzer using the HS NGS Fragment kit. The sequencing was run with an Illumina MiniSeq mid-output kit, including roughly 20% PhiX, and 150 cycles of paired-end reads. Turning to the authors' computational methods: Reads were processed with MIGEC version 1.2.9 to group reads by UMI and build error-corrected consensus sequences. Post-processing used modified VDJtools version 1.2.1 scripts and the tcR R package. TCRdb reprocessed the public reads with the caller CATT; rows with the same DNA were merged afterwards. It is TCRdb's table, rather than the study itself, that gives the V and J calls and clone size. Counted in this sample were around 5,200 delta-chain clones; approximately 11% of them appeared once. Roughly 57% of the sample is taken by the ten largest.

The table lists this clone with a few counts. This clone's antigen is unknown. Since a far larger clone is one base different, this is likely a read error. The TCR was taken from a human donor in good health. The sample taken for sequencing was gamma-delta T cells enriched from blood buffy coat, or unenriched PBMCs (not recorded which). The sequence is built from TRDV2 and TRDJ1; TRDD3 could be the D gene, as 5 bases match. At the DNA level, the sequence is TGTGCCTGTGACACCGTAACCACACTGGTGGATAATGGCGATAAACTCATCTTT. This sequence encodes CACDTVTTLVDNGDKLIF.